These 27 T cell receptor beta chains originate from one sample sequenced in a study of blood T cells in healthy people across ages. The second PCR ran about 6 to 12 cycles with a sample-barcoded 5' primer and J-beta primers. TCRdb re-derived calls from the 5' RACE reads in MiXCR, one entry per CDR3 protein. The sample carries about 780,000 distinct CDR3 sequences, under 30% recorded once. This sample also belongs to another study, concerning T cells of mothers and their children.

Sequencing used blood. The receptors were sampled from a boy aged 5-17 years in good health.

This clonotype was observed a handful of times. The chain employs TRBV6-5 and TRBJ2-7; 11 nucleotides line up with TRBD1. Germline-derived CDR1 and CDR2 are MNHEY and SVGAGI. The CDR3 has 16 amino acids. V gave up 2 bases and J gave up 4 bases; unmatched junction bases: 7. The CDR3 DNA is TGTGCCAGCAGTTACCCCAGGACAGGGGGCATATACGAGCAGTACTTC. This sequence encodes CASSYPRTGGIYEQYF.

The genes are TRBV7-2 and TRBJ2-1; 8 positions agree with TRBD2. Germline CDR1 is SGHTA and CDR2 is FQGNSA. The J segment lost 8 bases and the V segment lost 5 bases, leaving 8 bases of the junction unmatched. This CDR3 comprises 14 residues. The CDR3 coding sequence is TGTGCCAGCAGCGCCCGCGGGGGGTGGTATGAGCAGTTCTTC. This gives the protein CASSARGGWYEQFF.

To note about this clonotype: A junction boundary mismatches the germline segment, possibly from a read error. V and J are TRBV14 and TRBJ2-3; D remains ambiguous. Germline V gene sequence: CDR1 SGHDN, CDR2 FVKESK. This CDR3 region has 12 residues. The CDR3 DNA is TGTGCCAGCAGCCAAGTCAATACAAACGTGAATTTT. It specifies CASSQVNTNVNF.

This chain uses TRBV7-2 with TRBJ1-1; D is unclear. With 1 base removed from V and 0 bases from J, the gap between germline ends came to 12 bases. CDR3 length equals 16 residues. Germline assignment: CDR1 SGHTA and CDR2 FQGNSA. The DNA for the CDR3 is TGTGCCAGCAGCTTAGAAGGGCGCGGAGTGAACACTGAAGCTTTCTTT. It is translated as CASSLEGRGVNTEAFF.

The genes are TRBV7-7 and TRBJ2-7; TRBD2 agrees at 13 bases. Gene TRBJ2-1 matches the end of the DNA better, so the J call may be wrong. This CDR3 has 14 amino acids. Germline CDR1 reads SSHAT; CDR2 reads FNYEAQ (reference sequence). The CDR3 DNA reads TGTGCCAGCAGCTTAACTAGCGGGGGGGTTGAGCAGTTCTTC. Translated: CASSLTSGGVEQFF.

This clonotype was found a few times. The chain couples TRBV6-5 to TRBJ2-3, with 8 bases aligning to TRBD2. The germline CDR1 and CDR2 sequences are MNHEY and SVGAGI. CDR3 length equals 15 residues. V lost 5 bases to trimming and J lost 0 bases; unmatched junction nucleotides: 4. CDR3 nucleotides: TGTGCCAGCAGTAAGAGACTAGCGAGCACAGATACGCAGTATTTT. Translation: CASSKRLASTDTQYF.

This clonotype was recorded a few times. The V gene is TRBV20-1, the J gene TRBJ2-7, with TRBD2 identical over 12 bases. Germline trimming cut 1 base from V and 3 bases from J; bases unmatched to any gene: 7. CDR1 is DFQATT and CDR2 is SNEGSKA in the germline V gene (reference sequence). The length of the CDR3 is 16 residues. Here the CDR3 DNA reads TGCAGTGCTAGAGGACTAGCGGGAGCGTTCGGCTACGAGCAGTACTTC. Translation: CSARGLAGAFGYEQYF.

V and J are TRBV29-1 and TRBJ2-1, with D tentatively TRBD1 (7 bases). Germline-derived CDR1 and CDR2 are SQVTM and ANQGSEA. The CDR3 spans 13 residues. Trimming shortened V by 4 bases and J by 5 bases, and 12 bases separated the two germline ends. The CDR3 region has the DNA TGCAGCGTTGGTCGGGGGACAGACAATGAGCAGTTCTTC. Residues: CSVGRGTDNEQFF.

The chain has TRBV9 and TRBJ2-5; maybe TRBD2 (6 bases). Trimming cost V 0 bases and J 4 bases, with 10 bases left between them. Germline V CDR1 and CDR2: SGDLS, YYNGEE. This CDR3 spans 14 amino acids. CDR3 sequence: CASSVATGGETQYF. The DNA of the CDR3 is TGTGCCAGCAGCGTAGCTACCGGGGGAGAGACCCAGTACTTC.

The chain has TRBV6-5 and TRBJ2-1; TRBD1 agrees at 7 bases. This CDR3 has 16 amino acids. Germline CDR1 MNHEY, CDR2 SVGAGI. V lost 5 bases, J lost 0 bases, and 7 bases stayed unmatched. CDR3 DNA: TGTGCCAGCAGTCCACTGCAGGGGGTCTCCTACAATGAGCAGTTCTTC. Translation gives CASSPLQGVSYNEQFF.

The CDR3 loop is CASSYNRFGLYF. The CDR3 nucleotides are TGTGCCAGCAGTTACAACAGGTTCGGGTTGTACTTC. The rearrangement uses TRBV6-2 or TRBV6-3 and TRBJ2-7; tentative D call: TRBD1 (5 bases). V was clipped by 2 bases and J by 12 bases, with 14 bases between them. CDR3 size: 12 residues. Germline lookup yields CDR1 MNHEY and CDR2 SVGEGT.

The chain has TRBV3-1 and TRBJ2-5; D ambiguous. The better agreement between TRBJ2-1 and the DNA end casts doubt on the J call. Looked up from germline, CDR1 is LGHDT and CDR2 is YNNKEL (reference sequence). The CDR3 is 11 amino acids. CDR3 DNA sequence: TGTGCCAGCAGCCAAGCGGCTGAGCAGTTCTTC. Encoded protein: CASSQAAEQFF.

In DNA, the CDR3 is TGTGCCTGGAGTGTGAAGGGGACAGGGGGCGTTCATGGATCTGGGGCCAACGTCCTGACTTTC. Its protein product is CAWSVKGTGGVHGSGANVLTF. The genes are TRBV30 and TRBJ2-6; TRBD1 aligns across 12 bases. CDR3 size: 21 residues. V was pared by 0 bases and J by 1 base, with 13 bases of the junction left unmatched. Germline loops: CDR1 GTSNPN, CDR2 SVGIG (reference sequence).

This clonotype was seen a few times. This CDR3 is CATAGPGDKEALHF. The CDR3 nucleotides are TGTGCCACCGCGGGACCGGGCGATAAGGAGGCCCTCCACTTT. The chain combines TRBV10-3 with TRBJ1-6; D may be TRBD1 (5 bases). The germline V gene has CDR1 ENHRY and CDR2 SYGVKD. V lost 10 bases, J lost 14 bases, and 24 bases lay in between. The CDR3 has 14 amino acids.

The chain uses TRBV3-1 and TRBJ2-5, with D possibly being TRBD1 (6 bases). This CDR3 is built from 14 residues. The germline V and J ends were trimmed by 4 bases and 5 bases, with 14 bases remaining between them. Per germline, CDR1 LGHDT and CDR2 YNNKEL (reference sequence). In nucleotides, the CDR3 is TGTGCCAGCAGCCGCTGGGGGCAGGGCGAGACCCAGTACTTC. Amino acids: CASSRWGQGETQYF.

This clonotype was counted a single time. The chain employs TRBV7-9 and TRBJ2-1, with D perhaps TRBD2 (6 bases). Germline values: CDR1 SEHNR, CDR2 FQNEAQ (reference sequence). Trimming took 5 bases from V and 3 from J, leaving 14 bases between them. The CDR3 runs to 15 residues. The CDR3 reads CASSLGRFYYNEQFF. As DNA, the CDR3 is TGTGCCAGCAGCCTAGGGAGGTTCTACTACAATGAGCAGTTCTTC.

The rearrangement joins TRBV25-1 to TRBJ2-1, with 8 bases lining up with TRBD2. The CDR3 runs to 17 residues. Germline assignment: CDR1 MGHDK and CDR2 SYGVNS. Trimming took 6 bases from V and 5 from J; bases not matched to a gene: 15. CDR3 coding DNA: TGTGCCAGCAGACCCAAAGGAATAGCGGGGCGGAACAATGAGCAGTTCTTC. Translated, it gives CASRPKGIAGRNNEQFF.

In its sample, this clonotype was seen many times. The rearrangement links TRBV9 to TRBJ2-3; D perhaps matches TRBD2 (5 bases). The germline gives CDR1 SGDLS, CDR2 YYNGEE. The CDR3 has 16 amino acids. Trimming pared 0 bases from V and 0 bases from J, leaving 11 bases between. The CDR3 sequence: CASSVGGIGSTDTQYF. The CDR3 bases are TGTGCCAGCAGCGTAGGAGGGATCGGGAGCACAGATACGCAGTATTTT.

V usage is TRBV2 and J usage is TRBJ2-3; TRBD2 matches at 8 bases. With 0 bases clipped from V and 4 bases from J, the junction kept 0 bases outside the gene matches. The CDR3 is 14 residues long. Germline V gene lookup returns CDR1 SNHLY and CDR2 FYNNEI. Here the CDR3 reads CASSEARGADTQYF. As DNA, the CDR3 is TGTGCCAGCAGTGAAGCGCGGGGGGCAGATACGCAGTATTTT.

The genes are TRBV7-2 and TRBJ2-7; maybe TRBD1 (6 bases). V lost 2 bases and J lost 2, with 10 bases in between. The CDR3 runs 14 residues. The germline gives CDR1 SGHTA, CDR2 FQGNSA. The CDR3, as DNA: TGTGCCAGCAGCTTAATGGGGGCCCCCTACGAGCAGTACTTC. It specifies CASSLMGAPYEQYF. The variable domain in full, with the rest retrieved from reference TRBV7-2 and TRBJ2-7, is GAGVSQSPSNKVTEKGKDVELRCDPISGHTALYWYRQSLGQGLEFLIYFQGNSAPDKSGLPSDRFSAERTGGSVSTLTIQRTQQEDSAVYLCASSLMGAPYEQYFGPGTRLTVT.

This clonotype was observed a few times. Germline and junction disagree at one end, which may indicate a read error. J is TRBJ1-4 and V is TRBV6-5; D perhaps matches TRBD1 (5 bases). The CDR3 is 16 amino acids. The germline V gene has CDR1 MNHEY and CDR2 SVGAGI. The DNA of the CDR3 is TGTGCCAGCAGTTACTCAGGGGTTGCAACTAATGAAAAGCTGTTTTTT. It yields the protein CASSYSGVATNEKLFF.

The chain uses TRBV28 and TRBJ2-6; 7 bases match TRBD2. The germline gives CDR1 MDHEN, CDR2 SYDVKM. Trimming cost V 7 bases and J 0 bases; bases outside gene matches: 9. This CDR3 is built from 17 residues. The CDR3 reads CASNSGGSPSGANVLTF. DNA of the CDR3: TGTGCCAGCAACTCCGGGGGGTCTCCCTCTGGGGCCAACGTCCTGACTTTC.

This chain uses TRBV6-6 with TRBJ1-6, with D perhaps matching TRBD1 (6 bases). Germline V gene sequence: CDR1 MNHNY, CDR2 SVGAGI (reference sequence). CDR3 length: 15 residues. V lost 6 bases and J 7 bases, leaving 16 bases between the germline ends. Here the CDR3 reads CASSTFGGRNSPLHF. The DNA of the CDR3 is TGTGCCAGCAGCACATTCGGGGGGCGAAATTCACCCCTCCACTTT.

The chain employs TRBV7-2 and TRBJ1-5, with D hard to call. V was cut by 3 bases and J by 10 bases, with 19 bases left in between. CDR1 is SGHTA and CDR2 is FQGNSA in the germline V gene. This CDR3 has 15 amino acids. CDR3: CASSLMRAGIEPQHF. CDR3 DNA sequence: TGTGCCAGCAGCTTGATGCGGGCGGGAATAGAACCCCAGCATTTT.

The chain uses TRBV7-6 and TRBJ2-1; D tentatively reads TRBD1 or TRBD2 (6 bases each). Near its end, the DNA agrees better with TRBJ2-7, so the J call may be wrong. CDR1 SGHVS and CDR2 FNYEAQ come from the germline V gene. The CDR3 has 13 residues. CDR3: CASSHGGPYEQYF. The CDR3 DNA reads TGTGCCAGCAGCCACGGGGGCCCCTACGAGCAGTACTTC.

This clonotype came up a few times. CDR3 nucleotides: TGTGCCAGCAGTGCCCTCGGACAGGGAGTCGGTCAGCCCCAGCATTTT. Its translation is CASSALGQGVGQPQHF. The V and J genes are TRBV12-3 or TRBV12-4 and TRBJ1-5; TRBD1 matches 8 bases. This CDR3 comprises 16 residues. V lost 5 bases, J lost 6 bases, and 12 bases stayed unmatched.

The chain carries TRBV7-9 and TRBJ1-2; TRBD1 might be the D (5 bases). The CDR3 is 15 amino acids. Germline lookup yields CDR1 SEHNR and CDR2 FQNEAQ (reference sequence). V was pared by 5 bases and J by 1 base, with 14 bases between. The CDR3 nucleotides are TGTGCCAGCAGCGTGATCGTTGGACATAACTATGGCTACACCTTC. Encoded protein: CASSVIVGHNYGYTF.